This T cell receptor (beta chain) was identified during a study of cytomegalovirus exposure and HLA in healthy donors. The overall study: Early released data had tens of millions of unique TCRs, all coming from HLA-typed donors. General observations from the study: According to the study, some 160 TCR beta chains were cytomegalovirus-associated. More clonal expansion characterized HLA-associated TCR beta chains than equally common others in a later analysis. In an earlier analysis, most TCR beta V segments were productive about 90% or about 30% of the time.

V was clipped by 7 bases and J by 4 bases, with 22 bases between them. This CDR3 comprises 15 residues. Germline V gives CDR1 SQVTM, CDR2 ANQGSEA. Only one count was recorded for this clone. Its antigen is as yet unknown. The primer mix had 60 Vbeta and 13 Jbeta primers. Assay used: immunoSEQ multiplex PCR; TCRdb lists only in-frame clones, some missing. The sample lists more than 150,000 clones; roughly three quarters were seen once. The source of this sequence is a woman aged 40 to 50 in good health and CMV-seropositive. Sequencing was done on a sample of PBMCs. The rearrangement joins TRBV29-1 to TRBJ1-1, with D perhaps matching TRBD1 (5 bases). The CDR3 is CSAGGGTGLGTEAFF. In DNA form, the CDR3 reads TGCAGCGCCGGCGGGGGGACGGGATTAGGCACTGAAGCTTTCTTT.